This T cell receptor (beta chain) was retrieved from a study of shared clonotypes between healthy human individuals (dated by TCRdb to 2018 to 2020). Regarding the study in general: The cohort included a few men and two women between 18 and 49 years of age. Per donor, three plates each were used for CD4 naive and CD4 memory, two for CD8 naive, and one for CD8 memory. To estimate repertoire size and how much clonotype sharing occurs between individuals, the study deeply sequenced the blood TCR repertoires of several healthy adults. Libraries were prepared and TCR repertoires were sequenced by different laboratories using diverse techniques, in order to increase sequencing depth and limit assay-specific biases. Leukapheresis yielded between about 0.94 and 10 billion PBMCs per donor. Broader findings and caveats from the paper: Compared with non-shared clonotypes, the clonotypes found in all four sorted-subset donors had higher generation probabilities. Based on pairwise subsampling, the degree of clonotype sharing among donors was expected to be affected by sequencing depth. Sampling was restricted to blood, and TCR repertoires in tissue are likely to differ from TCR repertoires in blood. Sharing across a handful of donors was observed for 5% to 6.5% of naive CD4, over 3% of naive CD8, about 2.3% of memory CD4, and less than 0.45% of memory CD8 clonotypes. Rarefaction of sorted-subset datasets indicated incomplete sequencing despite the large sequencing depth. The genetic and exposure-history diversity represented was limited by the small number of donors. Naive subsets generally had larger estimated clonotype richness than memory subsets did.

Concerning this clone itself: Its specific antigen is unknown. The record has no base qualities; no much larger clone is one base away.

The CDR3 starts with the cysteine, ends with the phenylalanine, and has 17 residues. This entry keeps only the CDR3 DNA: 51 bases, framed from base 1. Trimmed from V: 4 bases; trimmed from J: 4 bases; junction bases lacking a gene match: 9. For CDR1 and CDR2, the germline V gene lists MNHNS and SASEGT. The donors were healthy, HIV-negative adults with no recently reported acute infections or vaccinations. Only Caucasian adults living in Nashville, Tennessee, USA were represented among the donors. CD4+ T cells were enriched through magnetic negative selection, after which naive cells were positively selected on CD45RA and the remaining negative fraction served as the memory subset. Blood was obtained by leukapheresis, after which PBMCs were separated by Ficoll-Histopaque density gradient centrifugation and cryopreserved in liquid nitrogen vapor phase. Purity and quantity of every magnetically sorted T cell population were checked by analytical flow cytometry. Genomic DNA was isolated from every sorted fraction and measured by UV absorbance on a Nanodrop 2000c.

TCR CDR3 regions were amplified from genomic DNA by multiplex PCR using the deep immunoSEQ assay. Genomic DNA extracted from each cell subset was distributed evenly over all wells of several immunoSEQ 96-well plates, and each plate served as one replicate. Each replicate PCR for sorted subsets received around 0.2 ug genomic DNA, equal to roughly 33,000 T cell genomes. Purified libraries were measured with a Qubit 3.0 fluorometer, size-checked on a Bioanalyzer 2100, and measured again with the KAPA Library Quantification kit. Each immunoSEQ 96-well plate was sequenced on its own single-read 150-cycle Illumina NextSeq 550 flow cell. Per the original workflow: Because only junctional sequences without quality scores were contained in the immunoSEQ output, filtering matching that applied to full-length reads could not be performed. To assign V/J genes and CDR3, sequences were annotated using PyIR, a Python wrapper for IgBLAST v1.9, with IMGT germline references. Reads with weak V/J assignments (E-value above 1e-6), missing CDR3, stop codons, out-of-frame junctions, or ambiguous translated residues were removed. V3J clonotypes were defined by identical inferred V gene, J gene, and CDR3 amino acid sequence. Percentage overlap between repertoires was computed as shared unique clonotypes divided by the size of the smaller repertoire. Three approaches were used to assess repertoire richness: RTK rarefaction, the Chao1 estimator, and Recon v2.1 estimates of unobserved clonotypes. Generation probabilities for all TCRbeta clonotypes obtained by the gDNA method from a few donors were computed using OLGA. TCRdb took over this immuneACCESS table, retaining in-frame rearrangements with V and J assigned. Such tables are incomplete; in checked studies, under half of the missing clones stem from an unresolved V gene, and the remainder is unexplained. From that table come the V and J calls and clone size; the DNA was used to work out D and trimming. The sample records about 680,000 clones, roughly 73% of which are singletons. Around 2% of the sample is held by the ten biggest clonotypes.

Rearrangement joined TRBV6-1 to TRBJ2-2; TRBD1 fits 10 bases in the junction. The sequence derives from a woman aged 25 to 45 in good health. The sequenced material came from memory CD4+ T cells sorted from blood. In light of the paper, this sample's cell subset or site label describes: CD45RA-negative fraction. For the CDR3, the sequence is CASSGGQGIWSTGELFF. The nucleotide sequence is TGTGCCAGCAGTGGGGGACAGGGGATATGGAGCACCGGGGAGCTGTTTTTT.